This is a list of T cell receptor beta chains from one sample in a study of cytomegalovirus exposure and HLA in healthy donors. The protocol was immunoSEQ multiplex PCR, while the TCRdb copy is restricted to in-frame clones and leaves out a portion. The sample records under 150,000 clones, over 60% being singletons. Sequenced input: PBMCs. The receptors shown here come from a male donor in good health and CMV-seropositive. The CDR3 runs from the conserved cysteine through the conserved F or W. D genes are given only for firm matches. Part of the rows lack a size; the others show once, few, many or a class for expanded clones.

V,size,D,J,DNA,CDR3
TRBV28,.,.,TRBJ1-2,TGTGCCAGCGAAGCCTCAAACTATGGCTACACCTTC,CASEASNYGYTF
TRBV18,.,.,TRBJ1-3,TGTGCCAGCTCACCTGGGCAAACCTCTGGAAACACCATATATTTT,CASSPGQTSGNTIYF
TRBV13,.,.,TRBJ2-3,TGTGCCAGCACCCTGAGCCTTGTCACAGATACGCAGTATTTT,CASTLSLVTDTQYF
TRBV5-6,.,TRBD2,TRBJ2-3,TGTGCAGTGGGACTAGCGGGGTCCCGGGATACGCAGTATTTT,CAVGLAGSRDTQYF
TRBV5-6,few,.,TRBJ2-2,TGTGCCAGCAGCTTGGCTGCTCAGGGGACCGGGGAGCTGTTTTTT,CASSLAAQGTGELFF
TRBV2,.,.,TRBJ1-3,TGTGCCAGCAGTAGCCAGACAGGAGGATCCATATATTTT,CASSSQTGGSIYF
TRBV19,.,TRBD2,TRBJ2-3,TGTGCCAGTAGTCGGACTAGCGGGAGGGCAGATACGCAGTATTTT,CASSRTSGRADTQYF
TRBV5-8,.,TRBD1,TRBJ2-7,TGTGCCAGCAGCCCGCGGGGACAGGGGCACTACGAGCAGTACTTC,CASSPRGQGHYEQYF
TRBV7-9,.,TRBD2,TRBJ2-7,TGTGCCAGCAGCTTGGGACTAGCGGGAGGGACCTACGAGCAGTACTTC,CASSLGLAGGTYEQYF
TRBV27,.,.,TRBJ1-5,TGTGCCAGCAGGGTAGGCAATCAGCCCCAGCATTTT,CASRVGNQPQHF
TRBV19,.,TRBD1,TRBJ1-1,TGTGCCAGTAGTAAACTAACAGGGGGGAACACTGAAGCTTTCTTT,CASSKLTGGNTEAFF
TRBV27,.,.,TRBJ1-4,TGTGCCAGCAGTTTAATGGCCTTCCAGGAACTGTTTTTT,CASSLMAFQELFF
TRBV7-9,.,.,TRBJ2-1,TGTGCCAGCAGTCCCGGGACTTCAATCTACAATGAGCAGTTCTTC,CASSPGTSIYNEQFF
TRBV15,.,TRBD2,TRBJ2-1,TGTGCCACCAGCAGAGATCTCGGCGGGGGGGCTAATGAGCAGTTCTTC,CATSRDLGGGANEQFF
TRBV7-2,.,.,TRBJ2-7,TGTGCCAGCAGCTTAGATCGAGGAACCTACGAGCAGTACTTC,CASSLDRGTYEQYF
TRBV11-2,.,TRBD2,TRBJ2-2,TGTGCCAGCAGCAGACTAGCGGGCCCCACCGGGGAGCTGTTTTTT,CASSRLAGPTGELFF